This is a list of T cell receptor beta chains from one sample in a study of CD8 T cells in Susac syndrome. A single record per CDR3 protein comes from TCRdb applying MiXCR to the immunoSEQ multiplex PCR reads. The table records around 300,000 distinct CDR3 sequences, around nine tenths of them present only once. Sequenced material: CD8+ T cells from PBMCs. The receptor set was obtained from a human donor with multiple sclerosis. The CDR3 runs from the conserved cysteine through the conserved F or W. Fields, in order: clone size, J gene, V gene, D gene, CDR3 protein, CDR3 DNA. D genes are given only for firm matches. Not every row has a clone size; where given, it reads once, few, many or a size class.

>NA|TRBJ2-7|TRBV6-2/TRBV6-3|NA
CASAGLDYEQYF
TGTGCCAGCGCGGGTCTCGACTACGAGCAGTACTTC
>NA|TRBJ2-7|TRBV7-9|TRBD1
CASSGWRDRSYEQYF
TGTGCCAGCAGCGGATGGCGGGACAGGTCCTACGAGCAGTACTTC
>NA|TRBJ2-3|TRBV5-1|TRBD2
CASSFSSGGTTDTQYF
TGCGCCAGCAGCTTCTCTAGCGGGGGGACCACAGATACGCAGTATTTT
>once|TRBJ2-3|TRBV12-3/TRBV12-4|TRBD2
CATLGAGVPPDTQYF
TGTGCCACCCTAGGGGCGGGGGTCCCCCCAGATACGCAGTATTTT
>NA|TRBJ2-7|TRBV7-6|NA
CASSDPGSLYEQYF
TGTGCCAGCAGCGACCCCGGGAGCTTGTACGAGCAGTACTTC
>NA|TRBJ2-1|TRBV28|TRBD2
CASSQVGTSLGNEQFF
TGTGCCAGCAGCCAAGTCGGGACTAGCCTTGGGAATGAGCAGTTCTTC
>NA|TRBJ1-5|TRBV27|TRBD1
CASRNTGGGQPQHF
TGTGCCAGCAGAAATACAGGGGGAGGGCAGCCCCAGCATTTT
>NA|TRBJ2-2|TRBV20-1|NA
CSARDTDRAQNTGELFF
TGCAGTGCTAGAGATACCGATAGGGCCCAGAACACCGGGGAGCTGTTTTTT
>NA|TRBJ2-5|TRBV20-1|TRBD2
CSASPMTSGGQETQYF
TGCAGTGCTTCTCCGATGACTAGCGGGGGGCAAGAGACCCAGTACTTC
>NA|TRBJ2-7|TRBV3-1|NA
CASSQWLGLTNRDEQYF
TGTGCCAGCAGCCAATGGTTGGGACTGACAAACCGAGACGAGCAGTACTTC
>NA|TRBJ1-3|TRBV4-3|NA
CASSLDRFSGNTIYF
TGCGCCAGCAGCCTCGACAGGTTCTCTGGAAACACCATATATTTT
>NA|TRBJ2-1|TRBV29-1|NA
CSWGAGDNEQFF
TGCAGCTGGGGGGCAGGGGACAATGAGCAGTTCTTC
>NA|TRBJ2-5|TRBV7-9|NA
CASSFPFDGRPQETQYF
TGTGCCAGCAGCTTTCCTTTTGACGGGAGACCCCAAGAGACCCAGTACTTC
>NA|TRBJ2-2|TRBV6-9|NA
CASSYVHKNTGELFF
TGTGCCAGCAGTTATGTACATAAGAACACCGGGGAGCTGTTTTTT
>NA|TRBJ2-5|TRBV5-1|TRBD2
CASSLGHPGEGETQYF
TGCGCCAGCAGCTTGGGACACCCGGGGGAGGGAGAGACCCAGTACTTC